These 21 T cell receptor beta chains were sequenced from one sample in a study of breast tumors, draining lymph nodes, adjacent tissues. Each CDR3 protein gets one entry after TCRdb re-called the multiplex PCR reads with MiXCR. The table includes around 250,000 distinct CDR3 sequences, 34% detected once. Axillary draining lymph nodes of breast cancer patients supplied the node samples. Sample: axillary lymph node tissue. The source of these receptors is a female donor with breast cancer. Some clones in this sample may be carry-over from other donors' samples.

This clonotype was found many times. This chain links TRBV6-1 with TRBJ1-2; D unresolved. V lost 1 base and J lost 12, with 9 bases in between. Germline loops: CDR1 MNHNS, CDR2 SASEGT. The length of the CDR3 is 11 residues. In DNA, the CDR3 is TGTGCCAGCAGTGAAGGGCGGAGGGACACCTTC. Translating it yields CASSEGRRDTF.

This clonotype was seen at least ten times. This chain connects TRBV20-1 to TRBJ1-3; 8 bases align to TRBD1. The CDR3 covers 14 residues. The V gene end was trimmed by 5 bases and the J gene end by 3 bases; junction bases not matched to a gene: 6. Germline values: CDR1 DFQATT, CDR2 SNEGSKA (reference sequence). In DNA, the CDR3 is TGCAGTGCTCCGCAGGGGGCGTTTGGAAACACCATATATTTT. This gives the protein CSAPQGAFGNTIYF.

This clonotype was seen many times. The genes are TRBV7-8 and TRBJ2-1; 12 bases map to TRBD2. Trimming removed 5 bases from V and 3 bases from J; junction bases left unmatched: 2. CDR3 length: 15 amino acids. CDR1 is SGHVS, CDR2 FQNEAQ, per germline. The CDR3 DNA follows: TGTGCCAGCAGCACACTAGCGGGGGGCTACAATGAGCAGTTCTTC. Its translation is CASSTLAGGYNEQFF.

On this clonotype: A single base separates this from a much larger clone, so it may be a read error. The chain employs TRBV9 and TRBJ2-2; D is ambiguous. The V end was cut by 0 bases, the J end by 5 bases, with 11 bases between. This CDR3 comprises 15 residues. Germline CDR1 SGDLS, CDR2 YYNGEE. The CDR3 nucleotides read TGTGCCAGCAGCGTAGAGGCGAGAGTGACCGGGGAGCTGTTTTTT. Amino acid sequence: CASSVEARVTGELFF.

In this sample, this clonotype turned up many times. The V and J genes are TRBV4-1 and TRBJ2-1; D is unresolved. The length of the CDR3 is 15 residues. The ends were cut back, 4 bases at V and 0 bases at J, with 10 bases in the middle. Germline CDR1 and CDR2: MGHRA and YSYEKL. The CDR3 nucleotides read TGCGCCAGCAGCCTGCTAGTGAGCTCCTACAATGAGCAGTTCTTC. Its translation: CASSLLVSSYNEQFF.

This clonotype was picked up many times. The rearrangement uses TRBV20-1 and TRBJ2-5; D could derive from TRBD1 or TRBD2 (5 bases each). V was shortened by 3 bases and J by 5 bases, with 16 bases between the two germline ends. Per germline, CDR1 DFQATT and CDR2 SNEGSKA (reference sequence). The CDR3 runs 14 residues. The CDR3 bases are TGCAGTGCTAGTTTTCAGAGGGGTTCGGAGACCCAGTACTTC. As protein: CSASFQRGSETQYF.

The chain links TRBV20-1 to TRBJ2-5; TRBD2 matches 7 bases. V lost 6 bases and J lost 4; bases outside the gene matches: 5. Germline CDR1 and CDR2: DFQATT and SNEGSKA (reference sequence). There are 12 residues in the CDR3. The DNA for the CDR3 is TGCAGTGCGGGGAGCGGGGCAGAGACCCAGTACTTC. Residues: CSAGSGAETQYF.

This clonotype was recorded at least ten times. CDR3 sequence reads: CSVEFSGTNNEQYF. CDR3 sequence (DNA): TGCAGCGTTGAATTCTCAGGGACCAACAACGAGCAGTACTTC. The chain joins TRBV29-1 to TRBJ2-7, with D perhaps TRBD1 or TRBD2 (5 bases each). V was clipped by 2 bases and J by 5 bases, with 16 bases between them. This CDR3 is 14 amino acids long. In germline, CDR1 is SQVTM, CDR2 ANQGSEA.

This clonotype was picked up many times. The J gene is TRBJ2-7, the V gene TRBV12-3 or TRBV12-4; D might be TRBD1 (6 bases). Trimming took 3 bases from V and 4 from J, leaving 13 bases between them. This CDR3 region has 14 residues. CDR3 in DNA: TGTGCCAGCAGTTTTGGGGGACAACGGTACGAGCAGTACTTC. This sequence encodes CASSFGGQRYEQYF.

As for this clonotype: This may arise from a read error, as a much more abundant clone is one base away. The V gene is TRBV9, the J gene TRBJ1-3; tentatively, D is TRBD1 (5 bases). V dropped 4 bases and J dropped 0 bases, with 14 bases sitting between them. The V gene's germline CDR1 is SGDLS and CDR2 YYNGEE. The CDR3 is 16 residues long. CDR3 in amino acids: CASSPQTVYSGNTIYF. CDR3 nucleotides: TGTGCCAGCAGCCCCCAGACAGTTTACTCTGGAAACACCATATATTTT.

Remarks on this clonotype: Because the CDR3 is missing its conserved closing phenylalanine or tryptophan, this is likely a read error. The limits of the CDR3 on the DNA are not certain, so only TCRdb's listed CDR3 is given. V gene TRBV6-5 combines with J gene TRBJ1-6. From germline, CDR1 is MNHEY and CDR2 SVGAGI. From its first to its last residue, the CDR3 has 8 amino acids. The CDR3 is CASSYSTS.

This clonotype was picked up many times. The V gene is TRBV15, the J gene TRBJ2-1; TRBD2 agrees at 10 bases. From germline, CDR1 is LNHNV and CDR2 YYDKDF (reference sequence). This CDR3 has 19 amino acids. V trimming: 0 bases; J trimming: 7 bases; junction bases outside the gene matches: 15. The CDR3 here is CATSRDNPSVAGGRNEQFF. CDR3 coding DNA: TGTGCCACCAGCAGAGATAACCCCTCCGTAGCGGGAGGTCGGAATGAGCAGTTCTTC.

This clonotype was seen many times. The rearrangement joins TRBV24-1 to TRBJ2-3; 9 nucleotides agree with TRBD2. Germline V gives CDR1 KGHDR, CDR2 SFDVKD. V shed 7 bases and J 6 bases; nucleotides not matched to a gene: 13. The CDR3 is 16 residues long. This CDR3 reads CATSRGPAGGFDTQYF. DNA for the CDR3: TGTGCCACCAGCCGTGGGCCAGCGGGAGGCTTTGATACGCAGTATTTT.

Written as DNA, the CDR3 is TGCAGTGCTGCCCTCGGGGGTTATGGCTACACCTTC. Translating gives CSAALGGYGYTF. This chain links TRBV20-1 with TRBJ1-2, with a weak D call TRBD1 (5 bases). The CDR3 loop spans 12 amino acids. CDR1 is DFQATT and CDR2 is SNEGSKA in the germline V gene (reference sequence). Trimming took 5 bases from V and 5 from J, leaving 12 bases between them.

This chain uses TRBV2 with TRBJ2-3; 8 bases align to TRBD1. The CDR3 is made up of 16 amino acids. Looked up from germline, CDR1 is SNHLY and CDR2 is FYNNEI. The ends lost 6 bases at V and 11 bases at J; junction bases unmatched: 19. CDR3 amino acids: CASSLGQGLGYNEQYF. As DNA, the CDR3 is TGTGCCAGCAGCCTCGGACAGGGACTGGGATACAATGAGCAGTATTTT.

This clonotype has ten or more counts. The rearrangement uses TRBV20-1 and TRBJ1-2; 12 bases are shared with TRBD1. Germline CDR1 reads DFQATT; CDR2 reads SNEGSKA (reference sequence). The CDR3 has 12 amino acids. Trimming cost V 6 bases and J 8 bases; bases outside gene matches: 4. CDR3 sequence: CSAAGTGGGYTF. The CDR3 DNA is TGCAGTGCCGCTGGGACAGGGGGCGGCTACACCTTC.

The chain is built from TRBV7-9 and TRBJ2-5; D not resolved. Trimming shortened V by 5 bases and J by 2 bases, and 6 bases separated the two germline ends. Germline CDR1 SEHNR, CDR2 FQNEAQ (reference sequence). This CDR3 region has 12 residues. The CDR3 reads CASSGLQETQYF. The CDR3 DNA reads TGTGCCAGCAGCGGTTTACAAGAGACCCAGTACTTC.

This clonotype was seen repeatedly, ten times or more. This chain connects TRBV7-8 to TRBJ2-6; 9 bases are shared with TRBD1. From germline, CDR1 is SGHVS and CDR2 FQNEAQ. J was trimmed by 2 bases and V by 7 bases; bases with no gene match: 12. The CDR3 length is 18 residues. The CDR3 here is CASTPFTGGRPGANVLTF. The DNA of the CDR3 is TGTGCCAGCACCCCCTTTACAGGGGGCAGGCCTGGGGCCAACGTCCTGACTTTC.

This clonotype was seen repeatedly, ten times or more. The chain uses TRBV12-5 and TRBJ1-2; the D is unclear. In germline, CDR1 is LGHNT, CDR2 FRNRAP. The CDR3 is 14 residues long. V lost 7 bases and J lost 1, with 13 bases in between. The DNA for the CDR3 is TGTGCTAGTGCTCCGGACCGATTTAACTATGGCTACACCTTC. Residues: CASAPDRFNYGYTF.

This chain connects TRBV5-1 to TRBJ2-7; possibly TRBD2 for D (6 bases). Trimming removed 4 bases at V and 6 bases at J, with 14 bases between. The CDR3 has 13 residues. Germline assignment: CDR1 SGHRS and CDR2 YFSETQ. The CDR3 loop reads CASSGTSSSEQYF. CDR3 bases: TGCGCCAGCAGCGGGACTTCCAGCTCCGAGCAGTACTTC.

This clonotype was picked up many times. V is TRBV5-5 and J is TRBJ2-5; maybe TRBD1 (5 bases). Germline V CDR1 and CDR2: SGHKS, YYEKEE (reference sequence). Trimming cost V 4 bases and J 4 bases, with 17 bases left between them. There are 15 residues in the CDR3. CDR3 sequence reads: CASSPVSGGAETQYF. As DNA, the CDR3 is TGTGCCAGCAGCCCGGTCTCCGGTGGGGCAGAGACCCAGTACTTC.